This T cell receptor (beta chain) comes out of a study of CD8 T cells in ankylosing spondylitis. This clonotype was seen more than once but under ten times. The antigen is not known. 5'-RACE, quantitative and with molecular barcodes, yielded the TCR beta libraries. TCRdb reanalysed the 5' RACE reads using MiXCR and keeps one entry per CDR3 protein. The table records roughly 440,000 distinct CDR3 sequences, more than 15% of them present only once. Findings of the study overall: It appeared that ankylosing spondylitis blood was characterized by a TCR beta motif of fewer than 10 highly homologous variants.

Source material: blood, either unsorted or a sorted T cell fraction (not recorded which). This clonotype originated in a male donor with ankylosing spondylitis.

In DNA form, the CDR3 reads TGTGCCAGCTCACCACCGTCCGGGTCCTACAATGAGCAGTTCTTC. This encodes CASSPPSGSYNEQFF. The gene calls are TRBV18 and TRBJ2-1; unclear D gene. This CDR3 is built from 15 residues. The V end was cut by 0 bases, the J end by 1 base, with 7 bases between. The V gene's germline CDR1 is KGHSH and CDR2 LQKENI.